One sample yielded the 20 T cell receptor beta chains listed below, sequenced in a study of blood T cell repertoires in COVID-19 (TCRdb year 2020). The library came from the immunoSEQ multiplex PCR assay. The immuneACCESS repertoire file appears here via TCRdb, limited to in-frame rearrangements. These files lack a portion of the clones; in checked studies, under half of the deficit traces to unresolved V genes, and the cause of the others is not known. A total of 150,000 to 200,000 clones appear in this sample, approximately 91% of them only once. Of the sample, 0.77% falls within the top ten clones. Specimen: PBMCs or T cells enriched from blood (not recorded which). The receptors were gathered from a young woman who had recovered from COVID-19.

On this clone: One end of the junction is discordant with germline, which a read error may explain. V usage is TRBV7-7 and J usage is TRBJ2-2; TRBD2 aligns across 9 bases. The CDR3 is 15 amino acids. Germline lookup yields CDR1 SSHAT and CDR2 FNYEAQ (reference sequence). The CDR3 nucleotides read TGTGCTAGCAGCAGGACTAGCGTCTACACCGGGGAGCTGTTTTTT. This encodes CASSRTSVYTGELFF.

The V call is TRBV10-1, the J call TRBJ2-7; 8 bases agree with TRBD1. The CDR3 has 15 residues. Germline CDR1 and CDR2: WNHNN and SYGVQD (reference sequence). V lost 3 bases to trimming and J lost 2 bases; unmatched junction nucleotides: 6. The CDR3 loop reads CASSDRGQATYEQYF. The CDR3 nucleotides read TGCGCCAGCAGTGATAGGGGACAGGCCACCTACGAGCAGTACTTC.

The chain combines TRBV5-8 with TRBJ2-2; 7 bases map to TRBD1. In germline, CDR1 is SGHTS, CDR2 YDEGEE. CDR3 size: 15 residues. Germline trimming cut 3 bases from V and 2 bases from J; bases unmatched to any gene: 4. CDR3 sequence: CASSSGQVNTGELFF. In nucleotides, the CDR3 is TGTGCCAGCAGCTCCGGACAGGTCAACACCGGGGAGCTGTTTTTT.

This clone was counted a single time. The CDR3 DNA reads as TGCGCCAGCAGCTTGGGACTAGCGGGAGCAGGAGAGCAGTTCTTC. It yields the protein CASSLGLAGAGEQFF. The V call is TRBV5-1, the J call TRBJ2-1, with TRBD2 matching 12 bases. Germline V gene data show CDR1 as SGHRS and CDR2 as YFSETQ. J lost 10 bases, V lost 0 bases, and 5 bases had no gene match. The CDR3 has 15 amino acids.

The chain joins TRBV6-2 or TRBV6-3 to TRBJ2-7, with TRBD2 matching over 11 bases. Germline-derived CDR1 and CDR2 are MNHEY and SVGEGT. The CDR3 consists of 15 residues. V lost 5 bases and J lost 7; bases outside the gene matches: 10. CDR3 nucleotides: TGTGCCAGCAGTCGTCTAGCGGGAGGCCCCCGGGAGCAGTACTTC. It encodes CASSRLAGGPREQYF.

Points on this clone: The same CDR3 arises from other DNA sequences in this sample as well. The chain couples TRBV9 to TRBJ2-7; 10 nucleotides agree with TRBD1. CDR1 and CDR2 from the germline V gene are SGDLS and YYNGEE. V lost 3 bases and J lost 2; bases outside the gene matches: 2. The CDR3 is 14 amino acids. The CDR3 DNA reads TGTGCCAGCAGCGCGGGACAGGGGCCCTACGAGCAGTACTTC. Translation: CASSAGQGPYEQYF.

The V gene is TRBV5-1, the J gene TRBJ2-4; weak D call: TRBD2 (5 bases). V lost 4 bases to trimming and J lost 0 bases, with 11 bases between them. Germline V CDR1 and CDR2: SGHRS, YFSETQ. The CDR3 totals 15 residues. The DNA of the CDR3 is TGCGCCAGCAGCAGGACTGTCAAAGCCAAAAACATTCAGTACTTC. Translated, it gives CASSRTVKAKNIQYF. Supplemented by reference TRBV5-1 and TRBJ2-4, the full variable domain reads KAGVTQTPRYLIKTRGQQVTLSCSPISGHRSVSWYQQTPGQGLQFLFEYFSETQRNKGNFPGRFSGRQFSNSRSEMNVSTLELGDSALYLCASSRTVKAKNIQYFGAGTRLSVL.

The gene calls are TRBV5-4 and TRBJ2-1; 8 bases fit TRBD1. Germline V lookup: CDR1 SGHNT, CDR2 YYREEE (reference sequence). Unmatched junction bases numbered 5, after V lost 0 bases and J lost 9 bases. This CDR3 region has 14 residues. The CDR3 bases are TGTGCCAGCAGCTTGGTGGGACAGGAGCGTGAGCAGTTCTTC. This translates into CASSLVGQEREQFF.

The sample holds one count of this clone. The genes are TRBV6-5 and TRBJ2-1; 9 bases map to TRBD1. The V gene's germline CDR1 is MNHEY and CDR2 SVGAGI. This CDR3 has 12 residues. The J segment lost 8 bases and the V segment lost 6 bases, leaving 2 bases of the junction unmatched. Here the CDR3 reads CASRRDRDEQFF. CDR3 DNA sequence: TGTGCCAGCAGACGGGACAGGGATGAGCAGTTCTTC.

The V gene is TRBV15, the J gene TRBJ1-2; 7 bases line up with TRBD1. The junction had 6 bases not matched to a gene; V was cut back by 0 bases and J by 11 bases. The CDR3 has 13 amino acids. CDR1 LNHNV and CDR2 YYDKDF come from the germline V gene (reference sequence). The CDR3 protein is CATSRDLSRGYTF. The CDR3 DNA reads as TGTGCCACCAGCAGAGATCTCAGCAGGGGGTACACCTTC.

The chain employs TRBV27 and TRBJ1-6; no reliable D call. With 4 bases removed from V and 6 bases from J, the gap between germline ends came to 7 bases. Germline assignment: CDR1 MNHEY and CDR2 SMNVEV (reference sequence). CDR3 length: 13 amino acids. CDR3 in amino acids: CASSWGGNSPLHF. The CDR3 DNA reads TGTGCCAGCAGTTGGGGAGGTAATTCACCCCTCCACTTT.

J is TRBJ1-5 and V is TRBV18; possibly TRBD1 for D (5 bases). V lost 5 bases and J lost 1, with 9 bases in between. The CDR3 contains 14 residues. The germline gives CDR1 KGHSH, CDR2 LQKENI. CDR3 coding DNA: TGTGCCAGCTCAGGGTCAGGGAGCAATCAGCCCCAGCATTTT. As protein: CASSGSGSNQPQHF. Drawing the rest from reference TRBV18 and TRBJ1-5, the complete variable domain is NAGVMQNPRHLVRRRGQEARLRCSPMKGHSHVYWYRQLPEEGLKFMVYLQKENIIDESGMPKERFSAEFPKEGPSILRIQQVVRGDSAAYFCASSGSGSNQPQHFGDGTRLSIL.

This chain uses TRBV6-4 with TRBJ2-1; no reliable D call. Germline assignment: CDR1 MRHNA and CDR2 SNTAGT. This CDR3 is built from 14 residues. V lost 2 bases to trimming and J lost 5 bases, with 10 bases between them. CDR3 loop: CASSDNTNHNEQFF. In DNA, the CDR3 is TGTGCCAGCAGTGACAATACTAACCACAATGAGCAGTTCTTC.

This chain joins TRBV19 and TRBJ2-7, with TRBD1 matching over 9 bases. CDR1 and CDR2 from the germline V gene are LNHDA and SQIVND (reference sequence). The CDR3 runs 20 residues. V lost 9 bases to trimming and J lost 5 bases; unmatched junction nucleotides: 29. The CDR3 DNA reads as TGTGCCAGCAGCGGGAAAAACAGGGGGCGCAACCCGGCGGGAAATGACGAGCAGTACTTC. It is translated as CASSGKNRGRNPAGNDEQYF.

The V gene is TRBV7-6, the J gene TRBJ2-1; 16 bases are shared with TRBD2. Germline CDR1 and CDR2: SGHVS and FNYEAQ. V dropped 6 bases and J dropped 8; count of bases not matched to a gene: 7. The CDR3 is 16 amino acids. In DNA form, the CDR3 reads TGTGCCAGCAGTTTGGGACTAGCGGGAGGGCGTGATGAGCAGTTCTTC. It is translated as CASSLGLAGGRDEQFF.

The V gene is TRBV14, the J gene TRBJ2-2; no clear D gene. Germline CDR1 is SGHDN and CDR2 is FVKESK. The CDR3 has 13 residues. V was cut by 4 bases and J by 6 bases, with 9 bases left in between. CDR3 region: CASSRPRPGELFF. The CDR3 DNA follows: TGTGCCAGCAGCCGACCGCGGCCCGGGGAGCTGTTTTTT.

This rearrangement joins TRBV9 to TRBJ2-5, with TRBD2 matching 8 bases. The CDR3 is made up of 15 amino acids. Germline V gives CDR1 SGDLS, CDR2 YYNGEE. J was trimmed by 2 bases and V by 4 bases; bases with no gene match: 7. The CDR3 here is CASSYGLAEQETQYF. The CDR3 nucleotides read TGTGCCAGCAGCTACGGACTAGCCGAACAAGAGACCCAGTACTTC.

CDR3 in amino acids: CASSRPSSGNTEAFF. For the CDR3, the DNA is TGTGCCAGCAGCCGACCTAGTTCGGGGAACACTGAAGCTTTCTTT. The rearrangement joins TRBV11-2 to TRBJ1-1; no clear D gene. V lost 5 bases and J lost 1, with 14 bases in between. Germline CDR1 reads SGHAT; CDR2 reads FQNNGV. This CDR3 has 15 residues. Full variable domain (missing parts from reference TRBV11-2 and TRBJ1-1): EAGVAQSPRYKIIEKRQSVAFWCNPISGHATLYWYQQILGQGPKLLIQFQNNGVVDDSQLPKDRFSAERLKGVDSTLKIQPAKLEDSAVYLCASSRPSSGNTEAFFGQGTRLTVV.

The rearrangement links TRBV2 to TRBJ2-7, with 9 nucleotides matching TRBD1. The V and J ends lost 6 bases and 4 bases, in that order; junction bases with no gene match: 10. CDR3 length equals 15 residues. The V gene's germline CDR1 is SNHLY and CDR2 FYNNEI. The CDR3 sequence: CASRGGDRAVYEQYF. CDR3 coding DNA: TGTGCCAGCAGGGGCGGGGACAGGGCAGTGTACGAGCAGTACTTC.

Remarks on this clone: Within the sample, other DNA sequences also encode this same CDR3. In DNA, the CDR3 is TGTGCCAGCTCACCCTCGACAGATACGCAGTATTTT. This encodes CASSPSTDTQYF. This rearrangement joins TRBV18 to TRBJ2-3; no reliable D call. The length of the CDR3 is 12 residues. V was clipped by 3 bases and J by 3 bases, with 4 bases between them. CDR1 is KGHSH, CDR2 LQKENI, per germline. Supplemented by reference TRBV18 and TRBJ2-3, the full variable domain reads NAGVMQNPRHLVRRRGQEARLRCSPMKGHSHVYWYRQLPEEGLKFMVYLQKENIIDESGMPKERFSAEFPKEGPSILRIQQVVRGDSAAYFCASSPSTDTQYFGPGTRLTVL.